Below, one T cell receptor beta chain is given with its context. Antigen specificity is unknown. CDR1 LNHDA and CDR2 SQIVND come from the germline V gene (reference sequence). V lost 3 bases, J lost 6 bases, and 15 bases lay in between. This CDR3 is built from 15 residues. The data originate from a study of T cell responses to AZD1222 COVID-19 vaccine. Profiling relied on immunoSEQ multiplex PCR, and the TCRdb table lists in-frame clones only, not all of them. The sample table includes around 150,000 clones. Study-wide results and limits: The donors showed a predominance of white British ancestry and of females, with possible underestimation of clonal diversity. Spike was spanned by vaccine-associated CD4 TCRs, which were dominant at 160-218 and 743-854. Only 5 to 7 individuals given AZD1222 were seropositive at baseline.

This clonotype was obtained from an adult in good health. What was sequenced was peripheral blood. The chain is built from TRBV19 and TRBJ1-5, with unresolved D. The CDR3 bases are TGTGCCAGTAGTATGAAAGGTTTTAACGTTCAGCCCCAGCATTTT. Protein product: CASSMKGFNVQPQHF.